These 8 T cell receptor beta chains came from one sample sequenced in a study of shared clonotypes between healthy human individuals. TCRdb keeps only in-frame clones here, not all; method: immunoSEQ multiplex PCR. The sample contains 1,100,000 or so clones, 78% of which appear only once. Sequenced input: memory CD4+ T cells from PBMCs. Subset in this sample: CD45RA-negative fraction. The receptors come from a man younger than 30 in good health. Some clones in this sample may be carry-over from other donors' samples.

This chain uses TRBV28 with TRBJ2-5, with D possibly matching TRBD1 (6 bases). Germline loops: CDR1 MDHEN, CDR2 SYDVKM. V was shortened by 8 bases and J by 2 bases, with 15 bases between the two germline ends. This CDR3 region has 14 residues. The CDR3 protein is CASQRGGRQETQYF. CDR3 nucleotides: TGTGCCAGCCAGCGTGGGGGCAGGCAAGAGACCCAGTACTTC.

The chain combines TRBV9 with TRBJ2-1, with D maybe TRBD2 (5 bases). V gave up 0 bases and J gave up 0 bases, with 16 bases separating them. This CDR3 is 18 amino acids long. Germline CDR1 is SGDLS and CDR2 is YYNGEE. The CDR3 here is CASSVDPPGMSSYNEQFF. DNA of the CDR3: TGTGCCAGCAGCGTAGACCCTCCCGGGATGAGCTCCTACAATGAGCAGTTCTTC.

V is TRBV28 and J is TRBJ2-1; 10 bases match TRBD1. The CDR3 runs 14 residues. With 5 bases clipped from V and 14 bases from J, the junction kept 12 bases outside the gene matches. The germline V gene has CDR1 MDHEN and CDR2 SYDVKM. The CDR3 here is CASSPATGQGSEFF. CDR3 sequence (DNA): TGTGCCAGCAGTCCGGCGACGGGACAGGGGTCGGAGTTCTTC.

This sequence joins TRBV7-9 and TRBJ2-3; possible D gene TRBD2, 6 bases. Trimming took off 2 bases at V and 5 bases at J, with 17 bases between the two ends. Germline V lookup: CDR1 SEHNR, CDR2 FQNEAQ (reference sequence). This CDR3 has 16 residues. The CDR3 coding sequence is TGTGCCAGCAGCTTACTAGCGTCCTCCGCGGGAGATACGCAGTATTTT. Residues: CASSLLASSAGDTQYF.

The chain has TRBV6-6 and TRBJ1-1, with no clear D. Germline V gives CDR1 MNHNY, CDR2 SVGAGI (reference sequence). The CDR3 totals 15 residues. V was trimmed by 2 bases and J by 5 bases, leaving 15 bases between them. The CDR3 spells CASSYPGRRGTEAFF. In nucleotides, the CDR3 is TGTGCCAGCAGTTACCCCGGGCGCCGCGGGACTGAAGCTTTCTTT.

The CDR3 bases are TGTGCCAGCAGTTTACTATCCTCCGGGGGCAAGAACACTGAAGCTTTCTTT. This encodes CASSLLSSGGKNTEAFF. The chain carries TRBV27 and TRBJ1-1; the D gene is possibly TRBD1 (6 bases). V was clipped by 2 bases and J by 1 base, with 17 bases between them. The CDR3 extends over 17 amino acids. CDR1 MNHEY and CDR2 SMNVEV come from the germline V gene (reference sequence).

The chain uses TRBV7-3 and TRBJ2-1, with 10 positions matching TRBD2. Per the germline V gene, CDR1 is SGHTA and CDR2 is FQGTGA. The V gene end was trimmed by 5 bases and the J gene end by 10 bases; junction bases not matched to a gene: 14. CDR3 length: 16 amino acids. The CDR3: CASSPGGLAGVGEQFF. The CDR3 nucleotides are TGTGCCAGCAGCCCGGGGGGCCTAGCGGGAGTAGGGGAGCAGTTCTTC.

This CDR3 is CASSHGTSSTGELFF. The CDR3 DNA reads as TGTGCCAGCTCGCACGGGACTTCTTCCACCGGGGAGCTGTTTTTT. This chain joins TRBV19 and TRBJ2-2; tentatively, D is TRBD2 (6 bases). V lost 9 bases to trimming and J lost 4 bases, with 18 bases between them. The germline V gene has CDR1 LNHDA and CDR2 SQIVND (reference sequence). The CDR3 extends over 15 amino acids.